This TCR beta chain was sequenced for a study of blood T cell repertoires in COVID-19. Some clones are missing from TCRdb's copy, which holds only in-frame ones; the method was immunoSEQ multiplex PCR. The profile shows tens of thousands of clones, roughly 87% of them singletons. Trimming at V came to 5 bases and at J to 5 bases, leaving 2 bases not matched to a gene. This CDR3 region has 13 residues. Germline CDR1 SEHNR, CDR2 FQNEAQ (reference sequence). The sample comprised peripheral blood. This rearrangement joins TRBV7-9 to TRBJ2-5, with 10 bases aligning to TRBD1. The TCR comes from a man aged 45 to 65 with acute or convalescent COVID-19. CDR3 bases: TGTGCCAGCAGCCGGGACAGGGGTGAGACCCAGTACTTC. Its protein product is CASSRDRGETQYF.